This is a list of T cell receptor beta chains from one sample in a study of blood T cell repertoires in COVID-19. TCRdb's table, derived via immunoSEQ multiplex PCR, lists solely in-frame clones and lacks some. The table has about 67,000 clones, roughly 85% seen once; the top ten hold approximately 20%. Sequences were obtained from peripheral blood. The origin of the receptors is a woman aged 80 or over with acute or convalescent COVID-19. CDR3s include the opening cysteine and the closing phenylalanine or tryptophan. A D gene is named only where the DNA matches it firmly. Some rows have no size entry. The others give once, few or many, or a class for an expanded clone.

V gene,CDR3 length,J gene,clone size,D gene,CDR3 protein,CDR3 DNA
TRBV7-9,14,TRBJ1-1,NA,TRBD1,CASRPPGGGGEAFF,TGTGCCAGCAGGCCTCCAGGGGGTGGGGGAGAAGCTTTCTTT
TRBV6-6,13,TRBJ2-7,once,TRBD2,CASNPGRAYEQYF,TGTGCCAGCAATCCAGGGAGGGCCTACGAGCAGTACTTC
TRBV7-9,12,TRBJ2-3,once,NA,CASTPFGDTQYF,TGTGCCAGCACCCCGTTCGGAGATACGCAGTATTTT
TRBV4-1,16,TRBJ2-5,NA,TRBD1,CASSRGTGGRQETQYF,TGCGCCAGCAGCCGCGGAACAGGGGGACGGCAAGAGACCCAGTACTTC
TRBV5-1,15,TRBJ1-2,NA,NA,CASSFLREANYGYTF,TGCGCCAGCAGCTTCCTCAGGGAAGCTAACTATGGCTACACCTTC
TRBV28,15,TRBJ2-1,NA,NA,CASSLGGGPYNEQFF,TGTGCCAGCAGTTTAGGGGGCGGGCCGTACAATGAGCAGTTCTTC
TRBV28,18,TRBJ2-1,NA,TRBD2,CASSPRTGLAGGTNEQFF,TGTGCCAGCAGTCCCCGTACCGGACTAGCGGGAGGAACAAATGAGCAGTTCTTC
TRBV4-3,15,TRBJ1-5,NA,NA,CASSPSGDGNQPQHF,TGCGCCAGCAGCCCATCAGGGGACGGCAATCAGCCCCAGCATTTT
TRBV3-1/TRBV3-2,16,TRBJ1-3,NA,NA,CASSVTPGFTGNTIYF,TGTGCCAGCAGCGTCACACCAGGGTTCACTGGAAACACCATATATTTT
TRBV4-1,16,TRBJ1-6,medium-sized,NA,CASSQDKTNYNSPLHF,TGCGCCAGCAGCCAAGATAAGACAAACTATAATTCACCCCTCCACTTT
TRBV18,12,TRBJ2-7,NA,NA,CASSRDTYEQYF,TGTGCCAGCTCAAGGGACACCTACGAGCAGTACTTC
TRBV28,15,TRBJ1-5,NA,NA,CASSLSLAGNQPQHF,TGTGCCAGCAGTTTATCATTAGCGGGCAATCAGCCCCAGCATTTT
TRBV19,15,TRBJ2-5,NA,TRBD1,CASSTSQGVEETQYF,TGTGCCAGTAGTACGTCACAGGGGGTGGAAGAGACCCAGTACTTC
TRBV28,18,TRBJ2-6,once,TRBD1,CASSLGAGGLSGANVLTF,TGTGCCAGCAGTTTAGGGGCAGGGGGCCTCTCTGGGGCCAACGTCCTGACTTTC
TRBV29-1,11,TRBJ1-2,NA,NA,CSVGRGYGYTF,TGCAGCGTTGGCAGGGGATATGGCTACACCTTC
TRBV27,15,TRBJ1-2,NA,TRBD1,CASSLLGGQNYGYTF,TGTGCCAGCAGTTTATTAGGGGGCCAGAACTATGGCTACACCTTC
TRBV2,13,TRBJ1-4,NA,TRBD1,CASLRGGTENTFF,TGTGCCAGCCTCCGGGGGGGGACAGAAAACACGTTTTTT
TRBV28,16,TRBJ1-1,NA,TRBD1,CASSLSPTTGVTEAFF,TGTGCCAGCAGTTTATCCCCTACGACAGGGGTCACTGAAGCTTTCTTT
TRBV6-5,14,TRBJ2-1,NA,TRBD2,CASSPLAGINEQFF,TGTGCCAGCAGCCCGCTAGCGGGTATAAATGAGCAGTTCTTC
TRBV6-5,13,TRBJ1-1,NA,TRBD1,CASSLQGATEAFF,TGTGCCAGCAGTCTTCAGGGGGCAACTGAAGCTTTCTTT
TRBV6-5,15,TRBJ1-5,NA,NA,CASRPTVLENQPQHF,TGTGCCAGCAGGCCAACCGTACTGGAGAATCAGCCCCAGCATTTT
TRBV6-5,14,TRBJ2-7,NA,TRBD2,CASTTAGVSYEQYF,TGTGCCAGCACCACGGCGGGAGTGTCCTACGAGCAGTACTTC
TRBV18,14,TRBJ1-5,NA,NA,CASSPGLSPEPQHF,TGTGCCAGCTCACCAGGACTCTCTCCCGAGCCCCAGCATTTT
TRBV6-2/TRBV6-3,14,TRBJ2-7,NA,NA,CASSPYGGTYEQYF,TGTGCCAGCAGTCCCTATGGGGGCACCTACGAGCAGTACTTC
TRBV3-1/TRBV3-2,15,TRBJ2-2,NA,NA,CASSRTTGNTGELFF,TGTGCCAGCAGCCGCACCACAGGGAACACCGGGGAGCTGTTTTTT
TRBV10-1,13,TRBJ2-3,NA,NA,CASSKTSKDTQYF,TGCGCCAGCTCAAAAACTAGCAAGGATACGCAGTATTTT
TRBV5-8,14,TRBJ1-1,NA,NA,CASSFSGLPAEAFF,TGTGCCAGCAGCTTTTCGGGACTTCCCGCTGAAGCTTTCTTT
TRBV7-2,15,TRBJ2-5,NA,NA,CASSLGSWAGETQYF,TGTGCCAGCAGCTTAGGTTCATGGGCGGGAGAGACCCAGTACTTC
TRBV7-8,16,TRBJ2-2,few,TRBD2,CASSLSSGANTGELFF,TGTGCCAGCAGCTTATCGAGCGGGGCGAACACCGGGGAGCTGTTTTTT
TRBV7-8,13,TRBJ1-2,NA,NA,CASSRPGHNGYTF,TGTGCCAGCAGCCGTCCGGGACATAATGGCTACACCTTC
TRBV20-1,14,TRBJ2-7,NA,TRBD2,CSASPTSGGYEQYF,TGCAGTGCTAGTCCCACTAGCGGGGGCTACGAGCAGTACTTC
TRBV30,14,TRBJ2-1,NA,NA,CAWKRAGYYNEQFF,TGTGCCTGGAAAAGGGCGGGATATTACAATGAGCAGTTCTTC
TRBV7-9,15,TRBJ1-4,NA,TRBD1,CASSSPGQGLEKLFF,TGTGCCAGCAGCTCCCCGGGACAGGGCCTTGAAAAACTGTTTTTT
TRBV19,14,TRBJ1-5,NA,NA,CASSSTGGVQPQHF,TGTGCCAGTAGTTCAACCGGGGGAGTTCAGCCCCAGCATTTT
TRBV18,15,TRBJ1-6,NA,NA,CASSLGHPYNSPLHF,TGTGCCAGCTCACTCGGACACCCCTATAATTCACCCCTCCACTTT
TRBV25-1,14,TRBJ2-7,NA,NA,CASSELGQSYEQYF,TGTGCCAGCAGTGAACTCGGACAATCCTACGAGCAGTACTTC
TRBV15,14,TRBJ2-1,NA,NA,CATSRDGGNNEQFF,TGTGCCACCAGCAGAGATGGGGGGAACAATGAGCAGTTCTTC
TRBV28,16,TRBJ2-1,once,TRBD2,CASSAVSGGVYNEQFF,TGTGCCAGCAGTGCTGTTAGCGGGGGGGTCTACAATGAGCAGTTCTTC
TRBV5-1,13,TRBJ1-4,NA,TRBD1,CASSQGGNEKLFF,TGCGCCAGCAGCCAGGGGGGTAATGAAAAACTGTTTTTT
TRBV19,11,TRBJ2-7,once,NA,CATMNRELQYF,TGTGCCACTATGAACCGGGAGTTACAGTACTTC
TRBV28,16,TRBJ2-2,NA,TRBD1,CASSAFGTGNTGELFF,TGTGCCAGCTCCGCTTTTGGGACAGGGAACACCGGGGAGCTGTTTTTT
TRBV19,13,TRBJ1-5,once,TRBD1,CASSTGAGQPQHF,TGTGCCAGTAGCACAGGGGCGGGTCAGCCCCAGCATTTT
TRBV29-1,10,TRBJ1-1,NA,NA,CSVQGPEAFF,TGCAGCGTACAGGGCCCTGAAGCTTTCTTT
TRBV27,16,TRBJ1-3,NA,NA,CASRWGEGKSGNTIYF,TGTGCCAGCAGATGGGGGGAGGGCAAATCTGGAAACACCATATATTTT
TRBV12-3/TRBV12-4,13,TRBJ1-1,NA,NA,CASSLGGDPEAFF,TGTGCCAGCAGTTTAGGGGGGGACCCTGAAGCTTTCTTT
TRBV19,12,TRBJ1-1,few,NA,CASSIPPGKAFF,TGTGCCAGTAGTATCCCCCCAGGGAAAGCTTTCTTT
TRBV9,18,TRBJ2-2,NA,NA,CASSVLLGGPSGIGELFF,TGTGCCAGCAGCGTACTTCTAGGCGGACCTTCGGGAATCGGGGAGCTGTTTTTT
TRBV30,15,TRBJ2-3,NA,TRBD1,CAWSRGQGYTDTQYF,TGTGCCTGGAGTAGGGGACAGGGGTACACAGATACGCAGTATTTT
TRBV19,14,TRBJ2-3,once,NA,CASSIGPATDTQYF,TGTGCCAGTAGTATAGGGCCCGCCACAGATACGCAGTATTTT
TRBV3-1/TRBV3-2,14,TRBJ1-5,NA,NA,CASSQLGGDQPQHF,TGTGCCAGCAGCCAACTTGGGGGGGATCAGCCCCAGCATTTT
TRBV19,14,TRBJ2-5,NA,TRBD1,CASSAGTAQETQYF,TGTGCCAGTAGTGCAGGGACAGCCCAAGAGACCCAGTACTTC
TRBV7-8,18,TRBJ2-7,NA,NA,CASSPAPGTSLKAYEQYF,TGTGCCAGCAGCCCCGCCCCCGGTACCTCGCTAAAAGCCTACGAGCAGTACTTC
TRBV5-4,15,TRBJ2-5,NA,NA,CASSLDARAQEIQYF,TGTGCCAGCAGCTTGGATGCCAGGGCGCAAGAGATCCAGTACTTC